One T cell receptor (beta chain) is described in this entry. As yet, its antigen is unknown. These data originate in a study of T cell responses to AZD1222 COVID-19 vaccine. General study points: Along spike, vaccine-associated CD4 TCRs were found throughout, with dominance at 160-218 and 743-854. Possibly, clonal diversity was underestimated; donors were largely white British and included more females.

The protocol was immunoSEQ multiplex PCR, while the TCRdb copy is restricted to in-frame clones and leaves out a portion. In the table there are some 190,000 clones, 80% to 95% of which are singletons. Deletions cut 6 bases from V and 2 bases from J, with 7 bases between. The V gene's germline CDR1 is DFQATT and CDR2 SNEGSKA (reference sequence). This CDR3 is 11 amino acids long. The V call is TRBV20-1, the J call TRBJ1-2; D not resolved. The starting material was peripheral blood, obtained on day 0 of AZD1222 vaccination. The clonotype originates from an adult in good health. The CDR3 here is CSAPENYGYTF. CDR3 DNA: TGCAGTGCCCCAGAGAACTATGGCTACACCTTC.